Below, 30 T cell receptor beta chains from the same sample are listed, as sequenced in a study of shared clonotypes between healthy human individuals. Naive CD8 cells lacked CD45RO, underwent positive selection for CCR7 and left out terminally differentiated effector memory CD45RA+ cells. Clones were read by immunoSEQ multiplex PCR, and TCRdb kept only the in-frame ones, dropping some. The top ten hold approximately 1.7% of the sample, which has around 1,900,000 clones, around 93% seen once. Sample: naive CD8+ T cells from PBMCs. The receptors come from a young man in good health. Some clones in this sample may be carry-over from other donors' samples.

This chain connects TRBV5-4 to TRBJ2-7; D is ambiguous. CDR3 size: 13 residues. CDR1 and CDR2 from the germline V gene are SGHNT and YYREEE (reference sequence). With 4 bases removed from V and 0 bases from J, the gap between germline ends came to 8 bases. This CDR3 reads CASSRISSYEQYF. CDR3 bases: TGTGCCAGCAGCCGCATTAGCTCCTACGAGCAGTACTTC.

V is TRBV19 and J is TRBJ1-1; D is possibly TRBD1 (5 bases). Deletions cut 0 bases from V and 6 bases from J, with 14 bases between. This CDR3 comprises 15 residues. Germline loops: CDR1 LNHDA, CDR2 SQIVND (reference sequence). The chain's CDR3 is CASSIDPGLTPEAFF. CDR3 DNA: TGTGCCAGTAGTATAGACCCAGGGCTTACGCCTGAAGCTTTCTTT.

This clone was detected once. J is TRBJ2-2 and V is TRBV9, with 8 bases lining up with TRBD1. Germline lookup yields CDR1 SGDLS and CDR2 YYNGEE. J lost 1 base, V lost 3 bases, and 5 bases had no gene match. This CDR3 is 16 amino acids long. As DNA, the CDR3 is TGTGCCAGCAGCGAGGCCGGGACAGGGAACACCGGGGAGCTGTTTTTT. Its translation is CASSEAGTGNTGELFF.

Concerning this clone: The sample carries other DNA sequences with the same CDR3. The rearrangement uses TRBV5-4 and TRBJ2-7; 10 bases align to TRBD1. Trimming removed 4 bases from V and 2 bases from J; junction bases left unmatched: 6. The CDR3 has 15 residues. Germline CDR1 is SGHNT and CDR2 is YYREEE (reference sequence). This CDR3 reads CASSPGTGETYEQYF. Here the CDR3 DNA reads TGTGCCAGCAGCCCCGGGACAGGGGAGACCTACGAGCAGTACTTC.

The chain employs TRBV11-3 and TRBJ2-1, with 11 bases fitting TRBD2. After removal of 5 bases from V and 5 bases from J, the junction contained 5 bases not matched to a gene. The CDR3 has 15 residues. Germline V lookup: CDR1 SGHNT, CDR2 YENEEA. CDR3 nucleotide sequence: TGTGCCAGCAGCAAGGGGACTAGCGGAAACAATGAGCAGTTCTTC. Its translation is CASSKGTSGNNEQFF.

This rearrangement joins TRBV30 to TRBJ2-1; maybe TRBD2 (6 bases). The CDR3 length is 22 residues. Germline V CDR1 and CDR2: GTSNPN, SVGIG (reference sequence). V lost 0 bases and J 6 bases, leaving 36 bases between the germline ends. The CDR3 bases are TGTGCCTGGAGTGTACTTATAGTGTCTAGCGAGACCTTAGTAGTTTCCGGCAATGAGCAGTTCTTC. The encoded protein is CAWSVLIVSSETLVVSGNEQFF.

With regard to this clone: The identical CDR3 is also encoded by other nucleotide sequences in the sample. This chain connects TRBV7-2 to TRBJ2-3, with D perhaps matching TRBD2 (5 bases). This CDR3 spans 15 amino acids. Germline V gene lookup returns CDR1 SGHTA and CDR2 FQGNSA. The V end was cut by 2 bases, the J end by 0 bases, with 9 bases between. The CDR3 DNA follows: TGTGCCAGCAGCTTACTAGCCCCTAGCACAGATACGCAGTATTTT. The encoded protein is CASSLLAPSTDTQYF.

CDR3 protein: CASSLLQGYTEAFF. The CDR3 nucleotides are TGTGCCAGCAGTTTGCTACAGGGATACACTGAAGCTTTCTTT. The V gene is TRBV27, the J gene TRBJ1-1; a weak D match, TRBD1 (6 bases). This CDR3 comprises 14 residues. V lost 3 bases and J 3 bases, leaving 11 bases between the germline ends. Germline V lookup: CDR1 MNHEY, CDR2 SMNVEV (reference sequence).

The V gene is TRBV15, the J gene TRBJ1-1; 8 bases map to TRBD1. Germline CDR1 and CDR2: LNHNV and YYDKDF (reference sequence). The CDR3 extends over 15 amino acids. Trimming took 4 bases from V and 4 from J; bases not matched to a gene: 8. Here the CDR3 DNA reads TGTGCCACCAGCACCCGACAGGGGTGGATCACTGAAGCTTTCTTT. Translating it yields CATSTRQGWITEAFF.

The V call is TRBV5-1, the J call TRBJ2-3, with 7 positions matching TRBD1. The CDR3 is 16 amino acids. V lost 2 bases, J lost 5 bases, and 11 bases stayed unmatched. The V gene's germline CDR1 is SGHRS and CDR2 YFSETQ. CDR3 nucleotides: TGCGCCAGCAGCTTACAGGGGCAAGCCTCCAGAGATACGCAGTATTTT. Protein product: CASSLQGQASRDTQYF.

The gene calls are TRBV5-1 and TRBJ2-7; TRBD2 aligns across 9 bases. This CDR3 contains 17 residues. With V trimmed by 0 bases and J by 0 bases, 7 bases remained unmatched. CDR1 and CDR2 (germline): SGHRS, YFSETQ. CDR3 in amino acids: CASSLAELAGVSYEQYF. In DNA form, the CDR3 reads TGCGCCAGCAGCTTGGCGGAGTTAGCGGGAGTCTCCTACGAGCAGTACTTC.

The chain is built from TRBV6-5 and TRBJ1-1; TRBD1 matches 8 bases. The J segment lost 3 bases and the V segment lost 4 bases, leaving 4 bases of the junction unmatched. CDR1 and CDR2 (germline): MNHEY, SVGAGI. The CDR3 is 14 amino acids. CDR3 residues: CASSLQGGHTEAFF. The CDR3 nucleotides read TGTGCCAGCAGTTTACAGGGGGGACACACTGAAGCTTTCTTT.

V and J are TRBV7-8 and TRBJ2-7; 11 nucleotides match TRBD1. V lost 4 bases to trimming and J lost 5 bases; unmatched junction nucleotides: 7. This CDR3 has 15 residues. CDR1 and CDR2 from the germline V gene are SGHVS and FQNEAQ. Here the CDR3 reads CASSSGQGARNEQYF. The CDR3 DNA is TGTGCCAGCAGCTCCGGACAGGGGGCAAGGAACGAGCAGTACTTC. Together with reference TRBV7-8 and TRBJ2-7, the CDR3 gives the full variable domain: GAGVSQSPRYKVAKRGQDVALRCDPISGHVSLFWYQQALGQGPEFLTYFQNEAQLDKSGLPSDRFFAERPEGSVSTLKIQRTQQEDSAVYLCASSSGQGARNEQYFGPGTRLTVT.

V usage is TRBV9 and J usage is TRBJ2-7; 8 positions match TRBD1. Germline V gives CDR1 SGDLS, CDR2 YYNGEE. Trimming at V came to 4 bases and at J to 5 bases, leaving 11 bases not matched to a gene. This CDR3 comprises 15 residues. The chain's CDR3 is CASSTYQGALNEQYF. The CDR3 bases are TGTGCCAGCAGCACCTATCAGGGGGCGCTGAACGAGCAGTACTTC.

Comment on this clone: Other DNA variants within this sample encode the same CDR3. The rearrangement uses TRBV19 and TRBJ1-1; unclear D gene. V was clipped by 0 bases and J by 7 bases, with 6 bases between them. From germline, CDR1 is LNHDA and CDR2 SQIVND (reference sequence). The CDR3 is made up of 12 amino acids. The DNA of the CDR3 is TGTGCCAGTAGTATAGATGGCGGTGAAGCTTTCTTT. Protein product: CASSIDGGEAFF.

The rearrangement uses TRBV6-6 and TRBJ2-3; 7 nucleotides align to TRBD1. The V gene end was trimmed by 2 bases and the J gene end by 11 bases; junction bases not matched to a gene: 16. This CDR3 is 16 amino acids long. CDR1 and CDR2 (germline): MNHNY, SVGAGI (reference sequence). The DNA of the CDR3 is TGTGCCAGCAGTTACGCGCGTCCTAGGCAGGGGGTTAAGCAGTATTTT. The encoded protein is CASSYARPRQGVKQYF.

About this clone: This sample includes further DNA sequences coding for the same CDR3. The DNA of the CDR3 is TGTGCCAGCAGTTTACTGGGTTTGAACACTGAAGCTTTCTTT. Protein sequence: CASSLLGLNTEAFF. J is TRBJ1-1 and V is TRBV27; D gene ambiguous. CDR1 is MNHEY, CDR2 SMNVEV, per germline (reference sequence). The CDR3 is 14 amino acids. V lost 2 bases to trimming and J lost 0 bases, with 7 bases between them.

This clone was seen once. The CDR3: CASSPTLAGISGANVLTF. CDR3 nucleotide sequence: TGTGCCAGCAGCCCTACGCTAGCGGGAATCTCTGGGGCCAACGTCCTGACTTTC. The chain uses TRBV7-3 and TRBJ2-6; 9 bases line up with TRBD2. This CDR3 region has 18 residues. Germline lookup yields CDR1 SGHTA and CDR2 FQGTGA. The V and J ends lost 5 bases and 0 bases, in that order; junction bases with no gene match: 8. The complete variable domain, with remaining parts taken from reference TRBV7-3 and TRBJ2-6, reads GAGVSQTPSNKVTEKGKYVELRCDPISGHTALYWYRQSLGQGPEFLIYFQGTGAADDSGLPNDRFFAVRPEGSVSTLKIQRTERGDSAVYLCASSPTLAGISGANVLTFGAGSRLTVL.

In nucleotides, the CDR3 is TGCGCCAGCAGCCACGACGAGCCTCCGTACGAGCAGTACTTC. Amino acids: CASSHDEPPYEQYF. The rearrangement uses TRBV4-1 and TRBJ2-7; no reliable D call. With 3 bases removed from V and 4 bases from J, the gap between germline ends came to 13 bases. The germline V gene has CDR1 MGHRA and CDR2 YSYEKL. The CDR3 covers 14 residues.

This clone was observed a single time. This chain connects TRBV9 to TRBJ2-5, with TRBD2 matching 9 bases. The CDR3 is made up of 15 amino acids. CDR1 is SGDLS and CDR2 is YYNGEE in the germline V gene. Germline trimming cut 4 bases from V and 2 bases from J; bases unmatched to any gene: 6. CDR3 bases: TGTGCCAGCAGCTCAGGGACTAGCAAACAAGAGACCCAGTACTTC. It encodes CASSSGTSKQETQYF. The full variable domain, in which reference TRBV9 and TRBJ2-5 provide the parts outside the CDR3, is DSGVTQTPKHLITATGQRVTLRCSPRSGDLSVYWYQQSLDQGLQFLIQYYNGEERAKGNILERFSAQQFPDLHSELNLSSLELGDSALYFCASSSGTSKQETQYFGPGTRLLVL.

This chain links TRBV6-1 with TRBJ2-7; 13 nucleotides line up with TRBD2. This CDR3 is 17 amino acids long. Germline lookup yields CDR1 MNHNS and CDR2 SASEGT. Trimming took 2 bases from V and 4 from J; bases not matched to a gene: 8. For the CDR3, the DNA is TGTGCCAGCAGTGAATCTCAGACTAGCGGGAGGCCTTACGAGCAGTACTTC. Amino acid sequence: CASSESQTSGRPYEQYF.

This chain connects TRBV2 to TRBJ2-5, with a weak D call TRBD1 (5 bases). V lost 2 bases, J lost 2 bases, and 6 bases lay in between. The CDR3 contains 13 residues. Germline CDR1 is SNHLY and CDR2 is FYNNEI. CDR3 region: CASSEWTQETQYF. CDR3 DNA sequence: TGTGCCAGCAGTGAATGGACACAAGAGACCCAGTACTTC.

The chain employs TRBV7-9 and TRBJ2-6, with D perhaps TRBD2 (6 bases). Germline loops: CDR1 SEHNR, CDR2 FQNEAQ (reference sequence). This CDR3 has 16 residues. V dropped 5 bases and J dropped 4 bases, with 15 bases sitting between them. The CDR3 region is CASSQPGGAGANVLTF. The CDR3 coding sequence is TGTGCCAGCAGCCAACCCGGAGGGGCCGGGGCCAACGTCCTGACTTTC.

The chain recombines TRBV7-9 with TRBJ2-3, with TRBD2 as a possible D gene (6 bases). This CDR3 region has 17 residues. Trimming took off 4 bases at V and 4 bases at J, with 21 bases between the two ends. CDR1 and CDR2 (germline): SEHNR, FQNEAQ (reference sequence). CDR3 DNA: TGTGCCAGCAGCTCGCCCATGACGGGGGTACACGCAGATACGCAGTATTTT. Translating it yields CASSSPMTGVHADTQYF.

Note on this clone: The identical CDR3 is also encoded by other nucleotide sequences in the sample. The chain carries TRBV5-1 and TRBJ2-3, with TRBD2 matching 11 bases. Germline V gene sequence: CDR1 SGHRS, CDR2 YFSETQ. The CDR3 length is 15 residues. Losses at the gene ends were 2 bases for V and 4 bases for J; bases not matched to a gene: 3. In DNA, the CDR3 is TGCGCCAGCAGCTTCGGACTAGCGGGCGCAGATACGCAGTATTTT. It is translated as CASSFGLAGADTQYF.

The rearrangement links TRBV18 to TRBJ2-5; weak D call: TRBD2 (5 bases). The CDR3 is 16 residues long. The V gene lost 2 bases and the J gene lost 5 bases, with 18 bases spanning the gap. Germline V gives CDR1 KGHSH, CDR2 LQKENI. The CDR3: CASSPRTLGVQETQYF. CDR3 DNA: TGTGCCAGCTCACCAAGGACTCTCGGGGTTCAGGAGACCCAGTACTTC.

This chain connects TRBV7-9 to TRBJ2-1; perhaps TRBD1 as D (5 bases). Germline V gene lookup returns CDR1 SEHNR and CDR2 FQNEAQ (reference sequence). CDR3 length: 13 residues. The V end lost 4 bases, the J end lost 9 bases, and 13 bases lay between the germline ends. In nucleotides, the CDR3 is TGTGCCAGCAGCTCCCCAGACAGAGTTGAGCAGTTCTTC. This translates into CASSSPDRVEQFF.

The V gene is TRBV7-9, the J gene TRBJ2-7; D may match TRBD1 or TRBD2 (6 bases each). V was shortened by 1 base and J by 5 bases, with 12 bases between the two germline ends. The germline V gene has CDR1 SEHNR and CDR2 FQNEAQ (reference sequence). The CDR3 is made up of 14 amino acids. CDR3 sequence (DNA): TGTGCCAGCAGCTTAGATTCGGGGGCGGACGAGCAGTACTTC. Amino acids: CASSLDSGADEQYF.

The chain couples TRBV4-3 to TRBJ2-5, with 15 bases identical to TRBD2. The DNA end lines up better with TRBJ2-7; the J call may be wrong. Looked up from germline, CDR1 is LGHNA and CDR2 is YSLEER. This CDR3 has 17 residues. The chain's CDR3 is CASSPGTSGRIIYEQYF. DNA for the CDR3: TGCGCCAGCAGTCCCGGGACTAGCGGGAGGATCATCTACGAGCAGTACTTC.

The J gene is TRBJ2-3, the V gene TRBV25-1; 10 positions match TRBD2. The CDR3 spans 17 residues. J gave up 2 bases and V 2 bases, and 7 bases lay outside the gene matches. Germline V gives CDR1 MGHDK, CDR2 SYGVNS. In nucleotides, the CDR3 is TGTGCCAGCAGTGAACCGGTAGCGGGGGGCCTCACAGATACGCAGTATTTT. Its protein product is CASSEPVAGGLTDTQYF.